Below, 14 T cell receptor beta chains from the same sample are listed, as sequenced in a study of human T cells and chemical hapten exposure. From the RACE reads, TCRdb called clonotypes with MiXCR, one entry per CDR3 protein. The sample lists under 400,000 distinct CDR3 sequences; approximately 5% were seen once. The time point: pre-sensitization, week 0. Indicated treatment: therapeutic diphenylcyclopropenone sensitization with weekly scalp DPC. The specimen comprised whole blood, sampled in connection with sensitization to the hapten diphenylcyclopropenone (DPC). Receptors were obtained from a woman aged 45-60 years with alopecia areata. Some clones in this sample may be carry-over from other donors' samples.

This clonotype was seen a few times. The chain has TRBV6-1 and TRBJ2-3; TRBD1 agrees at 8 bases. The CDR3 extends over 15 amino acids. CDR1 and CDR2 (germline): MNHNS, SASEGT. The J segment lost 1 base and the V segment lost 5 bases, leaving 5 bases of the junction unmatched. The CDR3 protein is CASSSKTGGTDTQYF. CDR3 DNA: TGTGCCAGCAGTTCAAAGACAGGGGGCACAGATACGCAGTATTTT.

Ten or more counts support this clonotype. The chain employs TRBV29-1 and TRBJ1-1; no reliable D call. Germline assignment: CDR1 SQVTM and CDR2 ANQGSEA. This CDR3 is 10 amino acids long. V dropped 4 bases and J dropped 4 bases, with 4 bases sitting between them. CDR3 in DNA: TGCAGCGTTGGAGTCACTGAAGCTTTCTTT. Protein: CSVGVTEAFF.

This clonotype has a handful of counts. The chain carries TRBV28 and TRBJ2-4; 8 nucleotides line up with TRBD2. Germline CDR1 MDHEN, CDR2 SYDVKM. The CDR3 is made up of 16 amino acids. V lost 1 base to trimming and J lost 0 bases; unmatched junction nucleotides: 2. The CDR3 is CASSLFSGGAKNIQYF. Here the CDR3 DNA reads TGTGCCAGCAGTTTATTCAGCGGGGGAGCCAAAAACATTCAGTACTTC.

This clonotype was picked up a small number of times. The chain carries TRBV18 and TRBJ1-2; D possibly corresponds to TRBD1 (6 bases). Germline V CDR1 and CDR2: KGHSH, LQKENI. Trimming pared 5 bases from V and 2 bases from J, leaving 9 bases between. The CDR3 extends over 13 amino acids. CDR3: CASSEGTNYGYTF. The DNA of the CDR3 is TGTGCCAGCTCAGAGGGGACAAACTATGGCTACACCTTC. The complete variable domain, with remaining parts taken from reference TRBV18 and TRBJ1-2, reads NAGVMQNPRHLVRRRGQEARLRCSPMKGHSHVYWYRQLPEEGLKFMVYLQKENIIDESGMPKERFSAEFPKEGPSILRIQQVVRGDSAAYFCASSEGTNYGYTFGSGTRLTVV.

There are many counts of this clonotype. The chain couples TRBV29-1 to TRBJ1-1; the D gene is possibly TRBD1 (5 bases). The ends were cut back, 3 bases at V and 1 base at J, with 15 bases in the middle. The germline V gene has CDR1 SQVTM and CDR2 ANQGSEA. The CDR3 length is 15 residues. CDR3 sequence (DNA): TGCAGCGTTGACTATCAGGGATCGGGGAACACTGAAGCTTTCTTT. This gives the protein CSVDYQGSGNTEAFF.

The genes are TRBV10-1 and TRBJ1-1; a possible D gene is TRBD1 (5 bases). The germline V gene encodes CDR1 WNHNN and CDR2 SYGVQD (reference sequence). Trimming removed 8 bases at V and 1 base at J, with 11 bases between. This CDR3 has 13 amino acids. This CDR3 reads CASQAGRNTEAFF. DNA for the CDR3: TGCGCCAGCCAGGCAGGGAGGAACACTGAAGCTTTCTTT.

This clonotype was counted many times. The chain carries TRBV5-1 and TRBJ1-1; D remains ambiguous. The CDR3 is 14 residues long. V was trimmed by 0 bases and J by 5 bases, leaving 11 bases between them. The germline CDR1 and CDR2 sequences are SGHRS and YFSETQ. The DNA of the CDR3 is TGCGCCAGCAGCTTGGTGTCGGGGTTGACTGAAGCTTTCTTT. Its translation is CASSLVSGLTEAFF.

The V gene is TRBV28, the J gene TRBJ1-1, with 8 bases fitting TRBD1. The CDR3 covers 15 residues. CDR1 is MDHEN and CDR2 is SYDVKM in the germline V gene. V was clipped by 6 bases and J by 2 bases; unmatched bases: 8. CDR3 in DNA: TGTGCCAGCAGCACAGGGGGAGGCAGCAACACTGAAGCTTTCTTT. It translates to CASSTGGGSNTEAFF.

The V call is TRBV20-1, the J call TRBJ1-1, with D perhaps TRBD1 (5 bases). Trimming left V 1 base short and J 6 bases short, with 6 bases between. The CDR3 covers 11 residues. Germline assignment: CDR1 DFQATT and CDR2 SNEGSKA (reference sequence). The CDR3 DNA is TGCAGTGCTAGAGGGGACGCTGAAGCTTTCTTT. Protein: CSARGDAEAFF.

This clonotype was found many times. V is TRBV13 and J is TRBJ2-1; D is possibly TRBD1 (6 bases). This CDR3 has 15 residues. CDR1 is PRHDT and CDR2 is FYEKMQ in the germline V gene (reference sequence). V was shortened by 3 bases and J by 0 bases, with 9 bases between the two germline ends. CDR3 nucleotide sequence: TGTGCCAGCAGCTTCCAGGGGCGCTCCTACAATGAGCAGTTCTTC. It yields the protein CASSFQGRSYNEQFF.

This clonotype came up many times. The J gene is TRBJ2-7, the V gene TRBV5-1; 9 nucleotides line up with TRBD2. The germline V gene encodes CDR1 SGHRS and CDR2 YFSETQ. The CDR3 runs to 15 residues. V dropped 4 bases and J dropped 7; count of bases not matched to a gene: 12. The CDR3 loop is CASSPPGASGVEQYF. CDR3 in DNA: TGCGCCAGCAGCCCTCCTGGGGCTAGCGGGGTTGAGCAGTACTTC.

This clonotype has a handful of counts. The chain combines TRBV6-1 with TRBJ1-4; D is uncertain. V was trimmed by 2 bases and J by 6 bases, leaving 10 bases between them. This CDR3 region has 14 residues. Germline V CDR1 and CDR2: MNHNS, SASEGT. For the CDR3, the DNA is TGTGCCAGCAGTGAACAAGGAGGCTATGAAAAACTGTTTTTT. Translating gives CASSEQGGYEKLFF.

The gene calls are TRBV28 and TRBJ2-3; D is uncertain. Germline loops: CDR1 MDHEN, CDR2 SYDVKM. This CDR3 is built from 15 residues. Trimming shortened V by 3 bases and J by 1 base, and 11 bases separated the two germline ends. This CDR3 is CASSLGTFRTDTQYF. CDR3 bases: TGTGCCAGCAGTTTGGGTACATTTCGCACAGATACGCAGTATTTT.

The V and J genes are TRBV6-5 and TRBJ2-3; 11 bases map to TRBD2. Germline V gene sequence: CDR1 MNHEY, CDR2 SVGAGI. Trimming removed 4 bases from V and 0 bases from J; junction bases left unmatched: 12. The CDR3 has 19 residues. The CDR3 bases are TGTGCCAGCAGTTCCCCCGGGACTAGCGGATACTCTAGCACAGATACGCAGTATTTT. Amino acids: CASSSPGTSGYSSTDTQYF.